This T cell receptor (beta chain) was sequenced for a study of a mutant IDH1 vaccine in newly diagnosed glioma. The wider study: Vaccines were begun 4-6 weeks after radiotherapy alone, or with temozolomide cycles. Most patients had received both radiotherapy and temozolomide, the prior options being radiotherapy, temozolomide, or both. The week-35 safety follow-up was V12, and the week-47 study end was V13.

The table came from immunoSEQ multiplex PCR; TCRdb's copy has only in-frame clones and leaves some out. The data show about 56,000 clones, with around four fifths seen just once and more than 3% held by the top ten. Trimming removed 8 bases from V and 1 base from J, with 14 bases in between. The CDR3 runs to 14 residues. From germline, CDR1 is LGHNA and CDR2 YNFKEQ. Time point here: week 47, end of study. The content of each vaccine dose was 300 ug of mutant IDH1 20-mer peptide, and topical imiquimod accompanied it. The astrocytomas were IDH1-mutant, ATRX-negative, and WHO grade 3 or 4. In regard to this clone: The antigen is not known.

Specimen: PBMCs, collected from a glioma patient whose treatment included an IDH1 peptide vaccine. The source of this sequence is a woman aged 45 to 65 with glioma. The gene calls are TRBV4-2 and TRBJ1-1, with a weak D call TRBD1 (5 bases). The CDR3 here is CASESVQGNTEAFF. In DNA form, the CDR3 reads TGTGCCAGCGAGTCGGTTCAGGGGAACACTGAAGCTTTCTTT.